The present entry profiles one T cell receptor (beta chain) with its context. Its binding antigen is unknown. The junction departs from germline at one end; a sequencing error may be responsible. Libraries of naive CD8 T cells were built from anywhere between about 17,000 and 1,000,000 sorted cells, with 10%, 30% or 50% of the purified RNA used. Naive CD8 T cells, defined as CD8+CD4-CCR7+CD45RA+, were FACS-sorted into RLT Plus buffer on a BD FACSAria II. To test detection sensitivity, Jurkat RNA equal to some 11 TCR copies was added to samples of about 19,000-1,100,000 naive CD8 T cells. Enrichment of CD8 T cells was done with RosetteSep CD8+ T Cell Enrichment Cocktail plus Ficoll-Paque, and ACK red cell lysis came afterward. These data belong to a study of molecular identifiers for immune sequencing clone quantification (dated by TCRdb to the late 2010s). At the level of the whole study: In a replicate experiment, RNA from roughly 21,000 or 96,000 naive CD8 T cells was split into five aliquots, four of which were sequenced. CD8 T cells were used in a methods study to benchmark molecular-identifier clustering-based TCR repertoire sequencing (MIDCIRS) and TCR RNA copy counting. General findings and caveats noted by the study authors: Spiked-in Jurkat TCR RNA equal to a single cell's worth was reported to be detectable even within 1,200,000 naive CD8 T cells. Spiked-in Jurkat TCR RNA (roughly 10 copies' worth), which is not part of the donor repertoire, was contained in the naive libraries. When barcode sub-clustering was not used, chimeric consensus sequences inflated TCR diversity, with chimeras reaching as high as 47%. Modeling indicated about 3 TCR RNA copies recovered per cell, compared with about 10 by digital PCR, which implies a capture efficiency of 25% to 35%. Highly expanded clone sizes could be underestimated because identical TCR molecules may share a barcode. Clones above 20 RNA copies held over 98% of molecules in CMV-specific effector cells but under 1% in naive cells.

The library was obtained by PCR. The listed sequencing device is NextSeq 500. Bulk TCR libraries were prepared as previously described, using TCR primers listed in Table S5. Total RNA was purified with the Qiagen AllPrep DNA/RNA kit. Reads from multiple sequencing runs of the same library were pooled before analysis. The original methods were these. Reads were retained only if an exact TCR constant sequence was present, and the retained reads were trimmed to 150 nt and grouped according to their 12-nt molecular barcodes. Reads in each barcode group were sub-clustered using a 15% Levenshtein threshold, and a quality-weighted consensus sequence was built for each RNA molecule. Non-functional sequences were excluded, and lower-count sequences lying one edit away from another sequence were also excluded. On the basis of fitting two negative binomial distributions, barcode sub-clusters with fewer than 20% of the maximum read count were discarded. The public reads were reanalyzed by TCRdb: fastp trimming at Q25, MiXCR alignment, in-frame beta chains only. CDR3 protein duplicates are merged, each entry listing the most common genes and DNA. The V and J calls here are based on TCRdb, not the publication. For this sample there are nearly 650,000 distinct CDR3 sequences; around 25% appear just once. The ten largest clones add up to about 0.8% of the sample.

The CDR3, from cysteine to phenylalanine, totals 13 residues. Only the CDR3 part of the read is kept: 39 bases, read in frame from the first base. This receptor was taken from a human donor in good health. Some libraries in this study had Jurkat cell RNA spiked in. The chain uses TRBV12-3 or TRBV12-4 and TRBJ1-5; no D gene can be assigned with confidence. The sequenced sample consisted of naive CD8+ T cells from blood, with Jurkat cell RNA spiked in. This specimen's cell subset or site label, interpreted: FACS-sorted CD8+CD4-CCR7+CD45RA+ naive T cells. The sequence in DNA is TGTGCCCGCCGTTTTGGGTTTGGCCAGCCCCAGCCTTTT. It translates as CARRFGFGQPQPF.